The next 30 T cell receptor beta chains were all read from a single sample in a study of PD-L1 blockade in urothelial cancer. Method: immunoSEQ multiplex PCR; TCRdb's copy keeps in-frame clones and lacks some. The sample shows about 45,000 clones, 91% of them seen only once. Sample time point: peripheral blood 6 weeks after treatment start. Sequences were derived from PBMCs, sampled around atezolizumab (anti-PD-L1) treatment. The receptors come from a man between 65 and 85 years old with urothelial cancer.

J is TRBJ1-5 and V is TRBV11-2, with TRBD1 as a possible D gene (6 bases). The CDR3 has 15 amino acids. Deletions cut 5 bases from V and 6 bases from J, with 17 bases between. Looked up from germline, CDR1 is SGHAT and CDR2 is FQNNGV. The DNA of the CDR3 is TGTGCCAGCAGCCCCTGGGGGCAGGGGAGTCAGCCCCAGCATTTT. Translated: CASSPWGQGSQPQHF.

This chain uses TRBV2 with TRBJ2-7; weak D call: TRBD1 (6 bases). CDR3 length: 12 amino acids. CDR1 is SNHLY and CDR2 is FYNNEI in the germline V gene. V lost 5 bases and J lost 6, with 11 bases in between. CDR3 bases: TGTGCCAGCAGTAGTCGACAGGCCGAGCAGTACTTC. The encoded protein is CASSSRQAEQYF.

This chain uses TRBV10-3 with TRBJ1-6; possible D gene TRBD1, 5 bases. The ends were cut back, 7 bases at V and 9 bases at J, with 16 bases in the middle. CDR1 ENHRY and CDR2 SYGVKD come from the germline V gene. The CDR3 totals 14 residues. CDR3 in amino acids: CAIKSEVGGSPLHF. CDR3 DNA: TGTGCCATCAAGAGCGAGGTGGGGGGTTCACCCCTCCACTTT.

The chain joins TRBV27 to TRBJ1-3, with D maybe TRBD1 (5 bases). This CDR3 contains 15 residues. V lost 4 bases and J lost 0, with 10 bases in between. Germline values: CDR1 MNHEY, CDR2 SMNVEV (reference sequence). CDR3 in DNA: TGTGCCAGCAGTTCCAGGGAAAGCTCTGGAAACACCATATATTTT. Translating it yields CASSSRESSGNTIYF.

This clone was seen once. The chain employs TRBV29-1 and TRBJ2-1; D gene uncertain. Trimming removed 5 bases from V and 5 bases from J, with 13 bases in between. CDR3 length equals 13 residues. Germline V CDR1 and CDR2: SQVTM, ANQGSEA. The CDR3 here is CSVPLSPNNEQFF. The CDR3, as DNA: TGCAGCGTTCCTTTGTCCCCTAACAATGAGCAGTTCTTC.

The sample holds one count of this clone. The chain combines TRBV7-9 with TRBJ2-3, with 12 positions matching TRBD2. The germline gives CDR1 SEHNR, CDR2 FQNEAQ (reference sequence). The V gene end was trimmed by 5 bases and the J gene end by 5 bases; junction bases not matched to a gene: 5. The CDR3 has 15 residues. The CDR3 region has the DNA TGTGCCAGCAGCACTAGCGGGGGGTTAGGAGATACGCAGTATTTT. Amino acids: CASSTSGGLGDTQYF.

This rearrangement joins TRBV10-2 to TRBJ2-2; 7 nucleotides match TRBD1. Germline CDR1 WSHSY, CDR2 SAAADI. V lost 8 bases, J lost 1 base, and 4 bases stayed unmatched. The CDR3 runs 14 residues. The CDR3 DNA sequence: TGCGCCAGCCGACAGGGTGGGAACACCGGGGAGCTGTTTTTT. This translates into CASRQGGNTGELFF.

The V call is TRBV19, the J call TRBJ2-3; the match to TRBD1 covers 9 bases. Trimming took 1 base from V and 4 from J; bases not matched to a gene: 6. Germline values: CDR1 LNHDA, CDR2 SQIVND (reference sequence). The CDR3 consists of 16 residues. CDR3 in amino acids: CASSIGAQGAADTQYF. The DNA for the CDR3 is TGTGCCAGTAGTATAGGGGCACAGGGGGCGGCAGATACGCAGTATTTT.

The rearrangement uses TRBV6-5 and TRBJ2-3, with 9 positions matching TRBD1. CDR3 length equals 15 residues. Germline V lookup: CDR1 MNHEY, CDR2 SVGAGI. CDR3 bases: TGTGCGACCGGCCAACAGGGGGCTTTCACAGATACGCAGTATTTT. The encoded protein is CATGQQGAFTDTQYF.

CDR3 DNA sequence: TGTGCCAGCAGTGAAGGTTGGGAGTCGCAGTATTTT. This sequence encodes CASSEGWESQYF. The V and J genes are TRBV6-1 and TRBJ2-3; a weak D match, TRBD2 (5 bases). The V end was cut by 1 base, the J end by 10 bases, with 9 bases between. Germline V CDR1 and CDR2: MNHNS, SASEGT. The CDR3 is 12 residues long.

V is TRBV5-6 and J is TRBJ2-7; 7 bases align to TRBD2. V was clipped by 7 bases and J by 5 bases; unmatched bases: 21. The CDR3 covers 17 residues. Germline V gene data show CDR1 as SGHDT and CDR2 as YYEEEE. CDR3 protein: CASPGRILGRLFHEQYF. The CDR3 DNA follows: TGTGCCAGCCCGGGACGGATCCTCGGGAGGCTGTTCCACGAGCAGTACTTC.

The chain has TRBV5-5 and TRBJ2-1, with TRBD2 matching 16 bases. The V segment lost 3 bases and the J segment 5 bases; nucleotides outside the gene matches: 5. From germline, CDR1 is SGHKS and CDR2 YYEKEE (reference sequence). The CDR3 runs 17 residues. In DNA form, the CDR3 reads TGTGCCAGCAGCTGGGGACTAGCGGGAGGGAATAACAATGAGCAGTTCTTC. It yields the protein CASSWGLAGGNNNEQFF.

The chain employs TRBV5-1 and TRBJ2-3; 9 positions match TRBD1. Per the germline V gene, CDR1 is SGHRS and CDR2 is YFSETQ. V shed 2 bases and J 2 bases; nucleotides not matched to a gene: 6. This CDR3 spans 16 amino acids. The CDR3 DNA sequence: TGCGCCAGCAGCTTAACCGGGACAGGGATCACAGATACGCAGTATTTT. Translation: CASSLTGTGITDTQYF. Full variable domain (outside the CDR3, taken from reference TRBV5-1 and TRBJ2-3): KAGVTQTPRYLIKTRGQQVTLSCSPISGHRSVSWYQQTPGQGLQFLFEYFSETQRNKGNFPGRFSGRQFSNSRSEMNVSTLELGDSALYLCASSLTGTGITDTQYFGPGTRLTVL.

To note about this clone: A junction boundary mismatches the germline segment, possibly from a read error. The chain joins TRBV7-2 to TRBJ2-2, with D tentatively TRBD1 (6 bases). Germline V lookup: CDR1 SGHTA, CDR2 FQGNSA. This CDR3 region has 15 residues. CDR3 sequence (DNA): TGTGCCAGCAACTTAGGGTGGGGGCAGAACGGGGAGCTGTTTTTT. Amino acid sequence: CASNLGWGQNGELFF. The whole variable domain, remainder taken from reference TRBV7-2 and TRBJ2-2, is GAGVSQSPSNKVTEKGKDVELRCDPISGHTALYWYRQSLGQGLEFLIYFQGNSAPDKSGLPSDRFSAERTGGSVSTLTIQRTQQEDSAVYLCASNLGWGQNGELFFGEGSRLTVL.

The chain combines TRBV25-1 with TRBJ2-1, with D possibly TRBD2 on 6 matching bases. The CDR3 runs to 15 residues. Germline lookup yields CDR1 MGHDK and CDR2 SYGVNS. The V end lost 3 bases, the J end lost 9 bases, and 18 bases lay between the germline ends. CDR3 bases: TGTGCCAGCAGTGATCGGCGGTTTAGCGGCTCTGAGCAGTTCTTC. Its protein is CASSDRRFSGSEQFF.

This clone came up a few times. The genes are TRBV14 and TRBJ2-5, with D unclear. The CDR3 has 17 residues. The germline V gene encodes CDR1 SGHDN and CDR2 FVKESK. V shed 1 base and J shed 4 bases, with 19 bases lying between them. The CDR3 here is CASSQVGGGQSRETQYF. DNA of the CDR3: TGTGCCAGCAGCCAAGTTGGCGGCGGCCAGTCAAGAGAGACCCAGTACTTC.

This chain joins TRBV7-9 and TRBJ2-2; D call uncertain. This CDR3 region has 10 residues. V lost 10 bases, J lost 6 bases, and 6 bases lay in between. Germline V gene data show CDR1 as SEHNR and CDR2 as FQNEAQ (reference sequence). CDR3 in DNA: TGTGCCACCCTAGCCGGGGAGCTGTTTTTT. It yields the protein CATLAGELFF.

The CDR3: CASRLQGREETQYF. For the CDR3, the DNA is TGTGCCAGCAGGCTACAGGGGAGAGAAGAGACCCAGTACTTC. This chain links TRBV6-6 with TRBJ2-5; 7 nucleotides match TRBD1. This CDR3 comprises 14 residues. V was pared by 6 bases and J by 3 bases, with 7 bases of the junction left unmatched. Germline CDR1 is MNHNY and CDR2 is SVGAGI (reference sequence).

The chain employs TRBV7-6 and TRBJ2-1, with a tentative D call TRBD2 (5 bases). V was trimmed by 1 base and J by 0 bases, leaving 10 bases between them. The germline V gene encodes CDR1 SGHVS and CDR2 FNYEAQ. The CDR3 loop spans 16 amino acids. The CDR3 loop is CASSLDRAASYNEQFF. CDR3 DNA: TGTGCCAGCAGCTTAGATCGAGCGGCCTCCTACAATGAGCAGTTCTTC.

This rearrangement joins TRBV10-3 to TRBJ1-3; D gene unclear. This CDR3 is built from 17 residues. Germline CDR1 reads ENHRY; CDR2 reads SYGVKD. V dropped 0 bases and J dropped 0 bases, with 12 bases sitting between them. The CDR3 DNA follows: TGTGCCATCAGTGAGTCGACTGCGGGCCACTCTGGAAACACCATATATTTT. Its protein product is CAISESTAGHSGNTIYF.

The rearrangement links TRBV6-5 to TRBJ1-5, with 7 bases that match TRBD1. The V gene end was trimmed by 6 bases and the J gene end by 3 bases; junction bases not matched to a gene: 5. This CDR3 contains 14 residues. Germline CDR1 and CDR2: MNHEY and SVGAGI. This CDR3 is CASRTGANNQPQHF. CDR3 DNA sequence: TGTGCCAGCAGAACAGGGGCTAACAATCAGCCCCAGCATTTT.

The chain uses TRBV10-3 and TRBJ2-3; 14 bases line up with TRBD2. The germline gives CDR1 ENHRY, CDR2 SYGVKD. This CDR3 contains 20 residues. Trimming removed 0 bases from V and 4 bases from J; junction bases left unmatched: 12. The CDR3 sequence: CAISESRQTGTSGRADTQYF. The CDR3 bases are TGTGCCATCAGTGAGTCGAGGCAGACCGGGACTAGCGGGAGAGCAGATACGCAGTATTTT.

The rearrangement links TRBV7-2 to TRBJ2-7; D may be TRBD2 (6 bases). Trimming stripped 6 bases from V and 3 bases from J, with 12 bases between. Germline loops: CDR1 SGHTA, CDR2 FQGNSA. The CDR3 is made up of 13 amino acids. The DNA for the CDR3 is TGTGCCAGCAGTCGATGGACTAACTACGAGCAGTACTTC. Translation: CASSRWTNYEQYF.

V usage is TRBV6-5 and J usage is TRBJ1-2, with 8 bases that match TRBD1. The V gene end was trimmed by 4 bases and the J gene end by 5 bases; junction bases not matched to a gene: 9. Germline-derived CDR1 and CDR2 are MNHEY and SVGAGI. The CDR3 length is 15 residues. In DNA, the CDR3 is TGTGCCAGCAGTTTCTCCCCAGGGGGCCCTTATGGCTACACCTTC. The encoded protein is CASSFSPGGPYGYTF.

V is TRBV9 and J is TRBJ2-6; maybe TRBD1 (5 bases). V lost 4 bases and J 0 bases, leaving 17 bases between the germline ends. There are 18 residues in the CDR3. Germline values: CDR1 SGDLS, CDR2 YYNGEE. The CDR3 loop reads CASSLTASPLSGANVLTF. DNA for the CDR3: TGTGCCAGCAGCTTGACAGCGTCCCCTCTCTCTGGGGCCAACGTCCTGACTTTC.

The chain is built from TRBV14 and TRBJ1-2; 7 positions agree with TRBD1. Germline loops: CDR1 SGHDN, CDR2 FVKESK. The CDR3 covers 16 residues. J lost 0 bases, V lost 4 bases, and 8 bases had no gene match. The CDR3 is CASSPYRGQANYGYTF. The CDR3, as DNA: TGTGCCAGCAGCCCCTACAGGGGTCAAGCTAACTATGGCTACACCTTC.

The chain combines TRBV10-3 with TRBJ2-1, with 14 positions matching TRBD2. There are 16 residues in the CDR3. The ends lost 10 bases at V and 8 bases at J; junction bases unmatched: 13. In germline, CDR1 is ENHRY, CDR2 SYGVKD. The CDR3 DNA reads TGTGCCAGCCAGGGGACTAGCGGGAGATCTCTGGATGAGCAGTTCTTC. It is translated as CASQGTSGRSLDEQFF.

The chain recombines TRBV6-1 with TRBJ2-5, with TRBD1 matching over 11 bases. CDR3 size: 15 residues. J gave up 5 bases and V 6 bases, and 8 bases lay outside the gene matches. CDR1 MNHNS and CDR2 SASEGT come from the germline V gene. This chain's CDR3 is CASRGQGARGETQYF. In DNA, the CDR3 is TGTGCCAGCAGAGGACAGGGGGCGAGGGGGGAGACCCAGTACTTC.

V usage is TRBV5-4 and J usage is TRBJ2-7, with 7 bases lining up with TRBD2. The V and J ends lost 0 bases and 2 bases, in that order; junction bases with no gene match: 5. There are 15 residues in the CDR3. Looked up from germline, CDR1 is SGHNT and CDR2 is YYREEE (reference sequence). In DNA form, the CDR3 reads TGTGCCAGCAGCTTGGCGAGCGGGGTCCCCTACGAGCAGTACTTC. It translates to CASSLASGVPYEQYF.

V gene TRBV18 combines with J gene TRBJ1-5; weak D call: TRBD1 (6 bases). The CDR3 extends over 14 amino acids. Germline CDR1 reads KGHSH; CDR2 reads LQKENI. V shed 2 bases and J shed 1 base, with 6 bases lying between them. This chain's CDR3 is CASSPGQSNQPQHF. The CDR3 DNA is TGTGCCAGCTCACCAGGACAGAGCAATCAGCCCCAGCATTTT.